The 27 T cell receptor beta chains below were found in one sample sequenced in a study of T cell changes during pregnancy in multiple sclerosis. Measured with immunoSEQ multiplex PCR; TCRdb has only the in-frame clones, and not every one. The sample holds approximately 37,000 clones; about 93% are singletons and the top ten take roughly 0.38%. The specimen comprised CD4+ T cells from peripheral blood mononuclear cells, sampled in the third trimester of pregnancy. All receptors derive from a female donor in good health, enrolled as a control in a pregnancy study.

The chain joins TRBV11-1 to TRBJ2-1; 7 bases are shared with TRBD2. V shed 5 bases, J shed 6 bases, and the junction held 13 bases outside the gene matches. Looked up from germline, CDR1 is SGHAT and CDR2 is FQDESV (reference sequence). This CDR3 region has 16 residues. For the CDR3, the DNA is TGTGCCAGCAGCCCCCTCCGGGGCGGGAGCGGCAATGAGCAGTTCTTC. Its protein product is CASSPLRGGSGNEQFF.

The chain joins TRBV4-1 to TRBJ1-2, with a possible D match to TRBD1 (5 bases). The CDR3 has 15 amino acids. V dropped 3 bases and J dropped 7 bases, with 18 bases sitting between them. From germline, CDR1 is MGHRA and CDR2 YSYEKL. For the CDR3, the DNA is TGCGCCAGCAGCCATACGGCCCGGGGGGAGAGTGGCTACACCTTC. It translates to CASSHTARGESGYTF.

The rearrangement joins TRBV6-6 to TRBJ2-7; 9 bases are a match to TRBD2. The CDR3 is 14 amino acids. V lost 5 bases to trimming and J lost 6 bases; unmatched junction nucleotides: 8. The germline V gene has CDR1 MNHNY and CDR2 SVGAGI (reference sequence). CDR3 sequence reads: CASSPAGGGLEQYF. As DNA, the CDR3 is TGTGCCAGCAGTCCCGCGGGAGGGGGGCTCGAGCAGTACTTC.

The rearrangement links TRBV27 to TRBJ2-1; 10 nucleotides align to TRBD2. Germline V CDR1 and CDR2: MNHEY, SMNVEV (reference sequence). The CDR3 length is 13 residues. V trimming: 6 bases; J trimming: 10 bases; junction bases outside the gene matches: 6. The chain's CDR3 is CASSGLAGEEQFF. In DNA form, the CDR3 reads TGTGCCAGCAGCGGGCTAGCGGGAGAGGAGCAGTTCTTC.

The gene calls are TRBV5-4 and TRBJ2-1; the D is unclear. Trimming removed 0 bases from V and 7 bases from J, with 11 bases in between. Germline V CDR1 and CDR2: SGHNT, YYREEE (reference sequence). The CDR3 totals 14 residues. The CDR3 sequence: CASSLDSGSNEQFF. CDR3 coding DNA: TGTGCCAGCAGCTTGGATTCCGGGTCAAATGAGCAGTTCTTC.

This clone was observed a few times. The chain is built from TRBV7-9 and TRBJ1-2; D remains unclear. V dropped 5 bases and J dropped 3 bases, with 22 bases sitting between them. The germline V gene encodes CDR1 SEHNR and CDR2 FQNEAQ (reference sequence). CDR3 length equals 17 residues. The CDR3 coding sequence is TGTGCCAGCAGCCTCCACGCGCTCCTACGCCGGGACTATGGCTACACCTTC. Its translation is CASSLHALLRRDYGYTF. Full variable domain (outside the CDR3, taken from reference TRBV7-9 and TRBJ1-2): DTGVSQNPRHKITKRGQNVTFRCDPISEHNRLYWYRQTLGQGPEFLTYFQNEAQLEKSRLLSDRFSAERPKGSFSTLEIQRTEQGDSAMYLCASSLHALLRRDYGYTFGSGTRLTVV.

The chain links TRBV5-4 to TRBJ2-7, with D tentatively TRBD1 (5 bases). This CDR3 region has 15 residues. The V end lost 0 bases, the J end lost 4 bases, and 14 bases lay between the germline ends. CDR1 and CDR2 (germline): SGHNT, YYREEE (reference sequence). In nucleotides, the CDR3 is TGTGCCAGCAGCTTGGAAGGGGCTCGGATTTACGAGCAGTACTTC. It encodes CASSLEGARIYEQYF.

The V gene is TRBV19, the J gene TRBJ1-5; 7 bases match TRBD1. Germline V gives CDR1 LNHDA, CDR2 SQIVND (reference sequence). The CDR3 runs to 14 residues. The trim removed 7 bases at V and 7 bases at J, leaving 10 bases unmatched. CDR3 region: CASNSAQGEQPQHF. In nucleotides, the CDR3 is TGTGCCAGTAACTCGGCGCAGGGGGAACAGCCCCAGCATTTT.

The chain links TRBV5-1 to TRBJ1-3; 7 bases are shared with TRBD1. J was trimmed by 2 bases and V by 4 bases; bases with no gene match: 9. Germline CDR1 reads SGHRS; CDR2 reads YFSETQ. The CDR3 is 16 amino acids. The CDR3 loop is CASSLLGTATGNTIYF. The CDR3 DNA reads as TGCGCCAGCAGCCTACTCGGGACAGCTACTGGAAACACCATATATTTT.

With regard to this clone: Its ends do not fully match the called genes, so a read error is possible. This chain connects TRBV4-1 to TRBJ2-5; 9 bases are shared with TRBD1. CDR3 size: 17 residues. Germline V lookup: CDR1 MGHRA, CDR2 YSYEKL. Written as DNA, the CDR3 is TGCGCCAGCAGCCACGGACAGGGGTTAATGGGTTTAGAGGCCCAGTACTTC. Its translation is CASSHGQGLMGLEAQYF.

The V gene is TRBV6-1, the J gene TRBJ2-3; 8 bases map to TRBD1. The CDR3 is 14 residues long. Germline values: CDR1 MNHNS, CDR2 SASEGT. Trimming at V came to 4 bases and at J to 8 bases, leaving 8 bases not matched to a gene. The DNA for the CDR3 is TGTGCCAGCAGTGGACGCAGGGGGCATAGTACGCAGTATTTT. Protein product: CASSGRRGHSTQYF.

The V gene is TRBV7-3, the J gene TRBJ1-1; TRBD1 might be the D (6 bases). Per the germline V gene, CDR1 is SGHTA and CDR2 is FQGTGA. The CDR3 spans 13 residues. Trimming removed 6 bases at V and 5 bases at J, with 13 bases between. The CDR3 here is CASRKGGTTEAFF. The CDR3 DNA sequence: TGTGCCAGCAGAAAGGGGGGGACAACTGAAGCTTTCTTT.

The chain uses TRBV6-1 and TRBJ1-1; 7 bases line up with TRBD1. V lost 8 bases and J lost 2; bases outside the gene matches: 8. Germline-derived CDR1 and CDR2 are MNHNS and SASEGT. CDR3 size: 14 residues. CDR3 in amino acids: CASVRGQTNTEAFF. The CDR3 DNA is TGTGCCAGCGTAAGGGGACAGACCAACACTGAAGCTTTCTTT.

The chain carries TRBV7-2 and TRBJ1-1; D is undetermined. Germline V gene data show CDR1 as SGHTA and CDR2 as FQGNSA. The CDR3 runs 15 residues. Trimming took 2 bases from V and 1 from J, leaving 11 bases between them. The CDR3 region is CASSLRGFSNTEAFF. DNA for the CDR3: TGTGCCAGCAGCTTAAGAGGGTTTTCGAACACTGAAGCTTTCTTT.

The table lists this clone with a count of one. V is TRBV5-6 and J is TRBJ1-2, with D uncertain. V was trimmed by 1 base and J by 7 bases, leaving 8 bases between them. Per the germline V gene, CDR1 is SGHDT and CDR2 is YYEEEE. This CDR3 comprises 12 residues. DNA of the CDR3: TGTGCCAGCAGCTTGTTTAAGAGTGGCTACACCTTC. This translates into CASSLFKSGYTF.

This clone was picked up one time. The genes are TRBV28 and TRBJ2-2; tentatively, D is TRBD1 (6 bases). The germline CDR1 and CDR2 sequences are MDHEN and SYDVKM. The V end was cut by 3 bases, the J end by 4 bases, with 12 bases between. This CDR3 has 15 amino acids. CDR3 in amino acids: CASSFVIGGTGELFF. DNA of the CDR3: TGTGCCAGCAGTTTTGTAATAGGGGGCACCGGGGAGCTGTTTTTT.

This chain connects TRBV5-1 to TRBJ2-7; D possibly corresponds to TRBD2 (7 bases). V lost 0 bases to trimming and J lost 6 bases, with 19 bases between them. The CDR3 consists of 16 residues. Germline lookup yields CDR1 SGHRS and CDR2 YFSETQ. The CDR3 bases are TGCGCCAGCAGCTTGGGGGGAGGGGGTCTCGGTGGCGAGCAGTACTTC. Translation gives CASSLGGGGLGGEQYF.

The chain couples TRBV6-1 to TRBJ2-1; TRBD2 matches at 12 bases. This CDR3 comprises 15 residues. CDR1 MNHNS and CDR2 SASEGT come from the germline V gene. The V and J ends lost 7 bases and 2 bases, in that order; junction bases with no gene match: 3. CDR3 nucleotide sequence: TGTGCCAGCATTAGACTAGCGGGAGCCTACAATGAGCAGTTCTTC. The encoded protein is CASIRLAGAYNEQFF.

The rearrangement uses TRBV7-9 and TRBJ2-1; D is ambiguous. In germline, CDR1 is SEHNR, CDR2 FQNEAQ (reference sequence). The CDR3 length is 15 residues. The germline V and J ends were trimmed by 1 base and 8 bases, with 15 bases remaining between them. The CDR3 DNA is TGTGCCAGCAGCTTAGGAGGCAGTGAATTCGATGAGCAGTTCTTC. Its protein is CASSLGGSEFDEQFF.

The J gene is TRBJ1-6, the V gene TRBV30; D perhaps matches TRBD1 (5 bases). Germline V gene sequence: CDR1 GTSNPN, CDR2 SVGIG (reference sequence). The CDR3 runs 14 residues. Deletions cut 3 bases from V and 9 bases from J, with 15 bases between. The CDR3 nucleotides are TGTGCCTGGAGAGGACACGTTTGGGGTTCACCCCTCCACTTT. Translation: CAWRGHVWGSPLHF.

The gene calls are TRBV7-8 and TRBJ2-1, with D unclear. There are 11 residues in the CDR3. Trimming stripped 3 bases from V and 8 bases from J, with 5 bases between. Germline V gene sequence: CDR1 SGHVS, CDR2 FQNEAQ. The chain's CDR3 is CASSFIHEQFF. As DNA, the CDR3 is TGTGCCAGCAGCTTTATCCATGAGCAGTTCTTC.

V gene TRBV5-1 combines with J gene TRBJ1-1, with 9 bases that match TRBD1. Germline V gene sequence: CDR1 SGHRS, CDR2 YFSETQ. V trimming: 0 bases; J trimming: 1 base; junction bases outside the gene matches: 7. This CDR3 is 17 amino acids long. CDR3 amino acids: CASSLAGGQGANTEAFF. CDR3 in DNA: TGCGCCAGCAGCTTGGCCGGGGGACAGGGTGCGAACACTGAAGCTTTCTTT.

The gene calls are TRBV28 and TRBJ2-3, with TRBD2 matching over 10 bases. Trimming took 5 bases from V and 5 from J; bases not matched to a gene: 1. This CDR3 spans 13 amino acids. The V gene's germline CDR1 is MDHEN and CDR2 SYDVKM. In DNA, the CDR3 is TGTGCCAGCAGTCCTAGCGGGAGAGATACGCAGTATTTT. Its translation is CASSPSGRDTQYF.

The chain couples TRBV6-1 to TRBJ1-1, with TRBD1 matching 10 bases. CDR1 and CDR2 (germline): MNHNS, SASEGT. The CDR3 has 14 residues. V shed 4 bases and J 1 base; nucleotides not matched to a gene: 0. CDR3 residues: CASSGTGGNTEAFF. The CDR3 bases are TGTGCCAGCAGTGGGACAGGGGGGAACACTGAAGCTTTCTTT.

The chain couples TRBV5-6 to TRBJ1-2; TRBD1 matches 7 bases. The CDR3 runs to 15 residues. Per germline, CDR1 SGHDT and CDR2 YYEEEE. V trimming: 4 bases; J trimming: 4 bases; junction bases outside the gene matches: 10. The CDR3 spells CASSPDDQGGYGYTF. The DNA for the CDR3 is TGTGCCAGCAGCCCGGATGACCAGGGGGGCTATGGCTACACCTTC.

This clone was seen once. V gene TRBV28 combines with J gene TRBJ1-2, with unresolved D. The CDR3 is 14 residues long. The V and J ends lost 2 bases and 7 bases respectively, with 14 bases between them. Looked up from germline, CDR1 is MDHEN and CDR2 is SYDVKM. The CDR3 nucleotides are TGTGCCAGCAGTTTAAGCCGGGTGTCCGGTGGCTACACCTTC. It encodes CASSLSRVSGGYTF.

The chain recombines TRBV11-2 with TRBJ2-3; tentatively, D is TRBD2 (5 bases). This CDR3 is 15 amino acids long. Germline CDR1 and CDR2: SGHAT and FQNNGV. With 4 bases removed from V and 3 bases from J, the gap between germline ends came to 14 bases. The CDR3 sequence is CASSSGTGSTDTQYF. The DNA for the CDR3 is TGTGCCAGCAGCTCCGGCACGGGATCGACAGATACGCAGTATTTT.